This T cell receptor beta chain was identified during a study of shared clonotypes between healthy human individuals (dated by TCRdb to about 2020). Background on the whole study: Three men and two women, aged 18 to 49 years, made up the cohort. Per donor, three plates each were used for CD4 naive and CD4 memory, two for CD8 naive, and one for CD8 memory. To estimate repertoire size and how much clonotype sharing occurs between individuals, the study deeply sequenced the blood TCR repertoires of five healthy adults. To increase sequencing depth and limit assay-specific biases, different laboratories used diverse techniques to prepare libraries and sequence TCR repertoires. Per donor, leukapheresis produced somewhere between about 0.85 and 10 billion PBMCs. Results the study describes overall, beyond this receptor: Estimated clonotype richness was generally larger for naive than for memory subsets. Pairwise subsampling led to the expectation that sequencing depth would affect the degree of clonotype sharing among donors. Rarefaction of sorted-subset datasets indicated incomplete sequencing despite the large sequencing depth. Sampling was limited to blood, and TCR repertoires in tissue likely differ from TCR repertoires in blood. Compared with non-shared clonotypes, the clonotypes found in all four sorted-subset donors had higher generation probabilities. When a few donors were compared, the shared fraction of clonotypes was around 5% for naive CD4, roughly 3.4% for naive CD8, 2.3% for memory CD4, and less than 0.5% for memory CD8. Because the study included a small number of donors, the genetic and exposure-history diversity represented was limited.

Comments on this clone: The specificity of this receptor is unknown. No per-base quality is available; no much larger clone lies one base away.

Using the deep immunoSEQ assay, TCR CDR3 regions were amplified from genomic DNA by multiplex PCR. Genomic DNA extracted from each cell subset was distributed evenly over all wells of several immunoSEQ 96-well plates, and each plate served as one replicate. Each replicate PCR for sorted subsets received roughly 0.2 ug genomic DNA, equal to roughly 29,000 T cell genomes. Purified libraries were quantified with a Qubit 3.0 fluorometer, sized on a Bioanalyzer 2100, and re-quantified with the KAPA Library Quantification kit. Every immunoSEQ 96-well plate was sequenced on a separate single-read 150-cycle Illumina NextSeq 550 flow cell. The original methods were these. Because the immunoSEQ output held only junctional sequences and lacked quality scores, the filtering could not match the filtering applied to full-length reads. Sequences were annotated with PyIR, a Python wrapper for IgBLAST v1.9, using IMGT germline references to assign V/J genes and CDR3. Reads were filtered out if the reads had weak V/J assignments (E-value above 1e-6), no CDR3, stop codons, out-of-frame junctions, or ambiguous translated residues. V3J clonotypes were defined by identical inferred V gene, J gene, and CDR3 amino acid sequence. Percentage overlap between repertoires was computed as shared unique clonotypes divided by the size of the smaller repertoire. Three approaches were used to assess repertoire richness: RTK rarefaction, the Chao1 estimator, and Recon v2.1 estimates of unobserved clonotypes. Generation probabilities for all TCRbeta clonotypes obtained by the gDNA method from a few donors were computed using OLGA. TCRdb holds this immuneACCESS table with in-frame rearrangements only. Some clones are missing; in checked studies, unresolved V genes explain under half, and the rest has no known cause. That table gives V, J and clone size, and the DNA gave D and trimming. The sample records about 2.3 million clones, approximately 90% of which are singletons. 0.3% to 0.45% of the sample is in the top ten clones.

Healthy HIV-negative adults with no recently reported acute infections or vaccinations were included as donors. Every donor was a Caucasian adult residing in Nashville, Tennessee, USA. CD4+ T cells were enriched by magnetic negative selection; naive cells were then positively selected on CD45RA, and the negative fraction formed the memory subset. Blood was collected by leukapheresis, and PBMCs were isolated by Ficoll-Histopaque density gradient centrifugation and then cryopreserved in liquid nitrogen vapor phase. Analytical flow cytometry was used to check the purity and quantity of each magnetically sorted T cell population. Genomic DNA was isolated from each sorted fraction and quantified by UV absorbance on a Nanodrop 2000c. For this chain, trimming is 3 bases at the V end and 7 bases at the J end, and the number of junction bases without a gene match is 6. For CDR1 and CDR2, the germline V gene lists ENHRY and SYGVKD. The CDR3 contains 13 residues, cysteine and phenylalanine counted. The only DNA kept is the CDR3, 39 bases in frame from the first base.

The sample was naive CD4+ T cells from PBMCs. The meaning of the sample's cell subset or site label: CD45RA+ positively selected. This clonotype originated in a man between 18 and 29 years old in good health. Some clones in this sample may be carry-over from other donors' samples. The V and J genes are TRBV10-3 and TRBJ2-7; TRBD1 matches 7 bases in the middle. The CDR3 protein: CAISEGGSGEQYF. The sequence in DNA is TGTGCCATCAGTGAAGGGGGCTCGGGGGAGCAGTACTTC.